Listed here are 15 T cell receptor beta chains from one sample, sequenced in a study of blood T cell repertoires in COVID-19. Repertoires were generated with immunoSEQ multiplex PCR, while TCRdb's copy carries only in-frame clones and drops some. The data hold 150,000 to 200,000 clones, with 85% to 90% observed a single time. The sequenced material came from peripheral blood. The receptor set was obtained from a woman in her 30s with active or convalescent COVID-19.

The J gene is TRBJ1-6, the V gene TRBV10-2; 9 bases line up with TRBD1. CDR1 is WSHSY and CDR2 is SAAADI in the germline V gene. V lost 3 bases to trimming and J lost 5 bases; unmatched junction nucleotides: 2. The CDR3 has 15 amino acids. The CDR3 sequence: CASSDRTGDNSPLHF. The CDR3 DNA follows: TGCGCCAGCAGTGACCGGACAGGGGATAATTCACCCCTCCACTTT.

The chain links TRBV7-6 to TRBJ1-6; maybe TRBD1 (5 bases). From germline, CDR1 is SGHVS and CDR2 FNYEAQ. This CDR3 comprises 15 residues. Trimming pared 1 base from V and 13 bases from J, leaving 17 bases between. CDR3 sequence: CASSLEISAGHPLHF. CDR3 sequence (DNA): TGTGCCAGCAGCTTAGAAATTTCGGCAGGGCATCCCCTCCACTTT.

The J gene is TRBJ2-1, the V gene TRBV15; D not certain. Trimming shortened V by 4 bases and J by 15 bases, and 19 bases separated the two germline ends. The CDR3 totals 13 residues. Germline V CDR1 and CDR2: LNHNV, YYDKDF (reference sequence). In nucleotides, the CDR3 is TGTGCCACCAGCAACGAAACGCCCCCCAACAGGTTCTTC. It specifies CATSNETPPNRFF.

The chain has TRBV19 and TRBJ1-1; D is ambiguous. The CDR3 consists of 13 residues. Germline CDR1 is LNHDA and CDR2 is SQIVND (reference sequence). V lost 4 bases and J lost 5, with 11 bases in between. The CDR3 spells CASSKRERTEAFF. CDR3 nucleotide sequence: TGTGCCAGTAGTAAACGGGAGAGGACTGAAGCTTTCTTT. The whole variable domain, filled in from reference TRBV19 and TRBJ1-1, reads DGGITQSPKYLFRKEGQNVTLSCEQNLNHDAMYWYRQDPGQGLRLIYYSQIVNDFQKGDIAEGYSVSREKKESFPLTVTSAQKNPTAFYLCASSKRERTEAFFGQGTRLTVV.

The CDR3 spells CASSLVGGYEQYF. For the CDR3, the DNA is TGCGCCAGCAGCTTAGTGGGAGGTTACGAGCAGTACTTC. The chain employs TRBV5-1 and TRBJ2-7; perhaps TRBD2 as D (6 bases). Trimming left V 2 bases short and J 4 bases short, with 10 bases between. CDR3 length: 13 residues. Germline CDR1 is SGHRS and CDR2 is YFSETQ. The full variable domain, completed using reference TRBV5-1 and TRBJ2-7, is KAGVTQTPRYLIKTRGQQVTLSCSPISGHRSVSWYQQTPGQGLQFLFEYFSETQRNKGNFPGRFSGRQFSNSRSEMNVSTLELGDSALYLCASSLVGGYEQYFGPGTRLTVT.

The V call is TRBV11-2, the J call TRBJ2-7; 13 nucleotides align to TRBD2. This CDR3 region has 19 residues. Losses at the gene ends were 2 bases for V and 0 bases for J; bases not matched to a gene: 10. Germline V gene sequence: CDR1 SGHAT, CDR2 FQNNGV. CDR3 coding DNA: TGTGCCAGCAGCTTACTAGGGACTAGCGGGGCCCGAAGCTCCTACGAGCAGTACTTC. Its protein is CASSLLGTSGARSSYEQYF.

The rearrangement links TRBV3-1 (or the pseudogene TRBV3-2) to TRBJ2-4, with D possibly TRBD1 on 5 matching bases. V was shortened by 1 base and J by 0 bases, with 13 bases between the two germline ends. CDR1 LGHDT and CDR2 YNNKEL come from the germline V gene (reference sequence). The CDR3 is made up of 17 amino acids. In DNA form, the CDR3 reads TGTGCCAGCAGCCAAGTCATCAGGGCCCTAGCCAAAAACATTCAGTACTTC. Translated, it gives CASSQVIRALAKNIQYF.

The chain is built from TRBV7-9 and TRBJ1-2; no definite D call. The CDR3 runs 17 residues. V gave up 11 bases and J gave up 2 bases, with 27 bases separating them. CDR1 and CDR2 (germline): SEHNR, FQNEAQ (reference sequence). The CDR3, as DNA: TGTGCCTGCTCGGACTCGACTTCTATATCGAGGAACTATGGCTACACCTTC. Its protein is CACSDSTSISRNYGYTF.

On this clone itself: Other DNA sequences in the same sample also yield this CDR3. V and J are TRBV27 and TRBJ2-7; D might be TRBD1 (5 bases). The germline gives CDR1 MNHEY, CDR2 SMNVEV (reference sequence). Between the trimmed V and J ends, which lost 3 bases and 0 bases, there was a span of 9 bases. This CDR3 spans 14 amino acids. The CDR3 region is CASSLGQSSYEQYF. CDR3 coding DNA: TGTGCCAGCAGTTTGGGGCAGTCCTCCTACGAGCAGTACTTC.

The chain is built from TRBV2 and TRBJ1-3; D is undetermined. Germline lookup yields CDR1 SNHLY and CDR2 FYNNEI. The CDR3 loop spans 15 amino acids. Trimming took off 9 bases at V and 4 bases at J, with 19 bases between the two ends. The CDR3 DNA follows: TGTGCCAGTACGTGGGAGAGACTAGGGGGAAACACCATATATTTT. Its protein is CASTWERLGGNTIYF.

The chain links TRBV11-3 to TRBJ1-4, with TRBD1 matching over 9 bases. The CDR3 has 13 amino acids. The V gene end was trimmed by 8 bases and the J gene end by 8 bases; junction bases not matched to a gene: 6. The germline V gene encodes CDR1 SGHNT and CDR2 YENEEA. The DNA for the CDR3 is TGTGCCAGCGAAGGACAGGGGAACGAAAAACTGTTTTTT. Amino acids: CASEGQGNEKLFF.

This chain uses TRBV30 with TRBJ1-5, with 7 bases that match TRBD1. The length of the CDR3 is 13 residues. Germline V gene lookup returns CDR1 GTSNPN and CDR2 SVGIG (reference sequence). The V gene end was trimmed by 2 bases and the J gene end by 5 bases; junction bases not matched to a gene: 3. The CDR3 spells CAWSSTGDQPQHF. Written as DNA, the CDR3 is TGTGCCTGGAGTTCAACAGGGGATCAGCCCCAGCATTTT.

This clone came up once. The genes are TRBV18 and TRBJ2-4, with unresolved D. CDR3 length equals 16 residues. Trimming pared 5 bases from V and 0 bases from J, leaving 14 bases between. The germline CDR1 and CDR2 sequences are KGHSH and LQKENI. The DNA of the CDR3 is TGTGCCAGCTCAAATACAGTCCTACTAGCCAAAAACATTCAGTACTTC. Residues: CASSNTVLLAKNIQYF.

This chain uses TRBV6-5 with TRBJ1-3; tentative D call: TRBD1 (5 bases). The V and J ends lost 6 bases and 3 bases respectively, with 9 bases between them. This CDR3 contains 13 residues. In germline, CDR1 is MNHEY, CDR2 SVGAGI. Here the CDR3 reads CASRLTGGNTIYF. The CDR3 DNA follows: TGTGCCAGCAGGCTTACAGGTGGAAACACCATATATTTT.

This chain uses TRBV2 with TRBJ2-5; TRBD1 matches 10 bases. Germline CDR1 and CDR2: SNHLY and FYNNEI. The CDR3 is 14 residues long. V shed 6 bases and J 5 bases; nucleotides not matched to a gene: 6. CDR3 bases: TGTGCCAGCAGCCGACAGGGGGCGTGGGAGACCCAGTACTTC. Protein product: CASSRQGAWETQYF.